The source of this TCR beta chain is a study of Ad26.COV2.S vaccination and SARS-CoV-2 variants. Treatment described: about 20 received Ad26.COV2.S at low or high dose, single or two shots; a few received placebo; per-sample allocation not given. Vaccine and placebo recipients were sampled on day 63 after the first injection. An 18-55-year-old adult in Boston served as donor. Germline V gene sequence: CDR1 KGHSH, CDR2 LQKENI. V was clipped by 1 base and J by 0 bases; unmatched bases: 13. This CDR3 spans 21 amino acids. As to this clone: Its matching antigen is unknown.

Study-level findings and limits: Vaccinated and placebo-treated recipients had similar non-spike TCR breadth.

This table comes from immunoSEQ multiplex PCR, and its TCRdb copy is limited to in-frame clones, with some not included. The data contain 350,000 to 450,000 clones, 80% to 90% of them singletons. This chain links TRBV18 with TRBJ2-6; 9 bases align to TRBD1. The TCR was taken from a person between 18 and 65 years old who received the Ad26.COV2.S COVID-19 vaccine or a placebo. The sequenced sample was peripheral blood, obtained in a trial of Ad26.COV2.S vaccine versus placebo. DNA of the CDR3: TGTGCCAGCTCACCACGATTGGCGGGACAGGGAATGCTCTCTGGGGCCAACGTCCTGACTTTC. Encoded protein: CASSPRLAGQGMLSGANVLTF.